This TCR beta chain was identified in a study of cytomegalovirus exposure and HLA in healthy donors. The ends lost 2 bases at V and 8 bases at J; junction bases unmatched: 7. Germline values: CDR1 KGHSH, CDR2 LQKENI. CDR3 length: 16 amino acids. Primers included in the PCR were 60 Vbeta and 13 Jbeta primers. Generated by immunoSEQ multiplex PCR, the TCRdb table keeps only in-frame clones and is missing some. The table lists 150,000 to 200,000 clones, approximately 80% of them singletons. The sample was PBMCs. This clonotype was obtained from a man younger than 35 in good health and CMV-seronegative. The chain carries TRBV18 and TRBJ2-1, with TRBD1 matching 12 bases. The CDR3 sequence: CASSPTGTGGWDEQFF. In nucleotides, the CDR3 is TGTGCCAGCTCACCAACCGGGACAGGGGGCTGGGATGAGCAGTTCTTC.